This T cell receptor beta chain was profiled in a study of tumor-infiltrating lymphocytes in primary liver carcinoma. About the study: Recorded tumor stage was T1-T3 N0M0, with diameters of about 4.2 to 10 cm. Sample counts of productive TCRbeta reads spanned roughly 3.5 to 8 million; these counts were similar across tissue types.

Germline lookup yields CDR1 MDHEN and CDR2 SYDVKM. The germline V and J ends were trimmed by 5 bases and 5 bases, with 15 bases remaining between them. The CDR3 runs to 14 residues. Comments on this clonotype: A clone one base away is much larger, so this may be a read error.

With roughly 0.5 ug total RNA as template and a constant-region primer, TCR beta cDNA was made. ARM-PCR was slightly modified, and three nested multiplex PCR rounds with it gave rise to the TCR beta libraries. Both of the initial two PCR rounds ran for around 9 cycles and employed TRBV1-TRBV30 forward primers alongside a C-beta reverse primer. TCRdb reanalysed the multiplex PCR reads using MiXCR and keeps one entry per CDR3 protein. This table has some 130,000 distinct CDR3 sequences, under 70% appearing once. Joint extraction of RNA and DNA used roughly 17-32 mg of bulk tissue that was unsorted. No treatment had been given to the patients, who were chronically infected with HBV.

The sequence was obtained from a woman aged 55 to 70 with primary liver carcinoma and hepatitis B virus infection. Sequenced: tumor-adjacent normal liver tissue. V usage is TRBV28 and J usage is TRBJ1-2; D gene ambiguous. CDR3 DNA: TGTGCCAGCAGTGGGGAAGGCAGGCTATATGGCTACACCTTC. Translation gives CASSGEGRLYGYTF.